This T cell receptor (beta chain) came from a study of T cell changes during pregnancy in multiple sclerosis. CDR3 length: 15 amino acids. CDR1 and CDR2 (germline): SGHVS, FNYEAQ. Trimming took off 1 base at V and 7 bases at J, with 14 bases between the two ends. The protocol was immunoSEQ multiplex PCR, while the TCRdb copy is restricted to in-frame clones and leaves out a portion. The data hold 65,000 to 80,000 clones, with roughly 93% observed a single time. The chain employs TRBV7-6 and TRBJ1-5; no firm D call. This TCR was sampled from a female donor with multiple sclerosis, enrolled in a pregnancy study. The sample was peripheral blood, taken in the second trimester of pregnancy. CDR3 in DNA: TGTGCCAGCAGCTTAGATGAGGGTTTTGGGCAGCCCCAGCATTTT. Amino acid sequence: CASSLDEGFGQPQHF.